These 8 T cell receptor beta chains were all obtained from the same sample, sequenced in a study of beta chain features in type 1 diabetes. Of the isolated RNA, all was reverse transcribed, and so the sequenced material was expressed TCRB transcripts. The method was immunoSEQ multiplex PCR; TCRdb's version includes in-frame clones alone and lacks a portion of them. The table includes more than 120,000 clones, 8.5% to 12% detected once. The material sequenced was naive CD4+ T cells from blood. All receptors come from a man younger than 35 in good health.

This chain links TRBV6-6 with TRBJ2-7; 8 bases match TRBD1. The CDR3 sequence is 15 residues long. Per germline, CDR1 MNHNY and CDR2 SVGAGI (reference sequence). The V and J ends lost 6 bases and 1 base, in that order; junction bases with no gene match: 8. The CDR3 loop reads CASSPGQGLSYEQYF. The DNA of the CDR3 is TGTGCCAGCAGCCCCGGACAGGGATTGTCCTACGAGCAGTACTTC.

The gene calls are TRBV5-4 and TRBJ2-7, with 7 bases that match TRBD1. V gave up 3 bases and J gave up 4 bases; unmatched junction bases: 4. CDR3 length: 13 residues. Per germline, CDR1 SGHNT and CDR2 YYREEE (reference sequence). CDR3 DNA sequence: TGTGCCAGCAGCTCAGACAGGGTTTACGAGCAGTACTTC. Translation: CASSSDRVYEQYF.

The chain joins TRBV13 to TRBJ2-7, with a tentative D call TRBD1 (6 bases). V was trimmed by 8 bases and J by 3 bases, leaving 17 bases between them. This CDR3 spans 14 amino acids. From germline, CDR1 is PRHDT and CDR2 FYEKMQ (reference sequence). CDR3 sequence reads: CASGVRQAYYEQYF. The CDR3 DNA sequence: TGTGCCAGCGGGGTCCGACAGGCCTACTACGAGCAGTACTTC.

This chain connects TRBV11-2 to TRBJ1-1; the D is unclear. Looked up from germline, CDR1 is SGHAT and CDR2 is FQNNGV. CDR3 size: 13 residues. V shed 6 bases and J shed 0 bases, with 8 bases lying between them. The DNA of the CDR3 is TGTGCCAGCAGTCAGATTATGAACACTGAAGCTTTCTTT. It encodes CASSQIMNTEAFF.

The chain couples TRBV6-5 to TRBJ2-5; D may be TRBD1 (5 bases). V shed 6 bases and J shed 0 bases, with 11 bases lying between them. The CDR3 sequence is 14 residues long. Per the germline V gene, CDR1 is MNHEY and CDR2 is SVGAGI. CDR3 loop: CASSQTAYQETQYF. CDR3 nucleotide sequence: TGTGCCAGCAGCCAGACAGCATACCAAGAGACCCAGTACTTC.

This clone was counted between two and nine times. The V gene is TRBV5-1, the J gene TRBJ1-3, with D possibly being TRBD1 (5 bases). This CDR3 has 18 amino acids. V dropped 4 bases and J dropped 1 base, with 21 bases sitting between them. CDR1 is SGHRS, CDR2 YFSETQ, per germline. The CDR3 reads CASSLGQGAQASGNTIYF. CDR3 coding DNA: TGCGCCAGCAGCCTCGGACAAGGTGCGCAGGCGTCTGGAAACACCATATATTTT.

The rearrangement links TRBV27 to TRBJ2-3; D uncertain. The CDR3 extends over 15 amino acids. V dropped 3 bases and J dropped 0 bases, with 10 bases sitting between them. Germline V gene sequence: CDR1 MNHEY, CDR2 SMNVEV (reference sequence). Here the CDR3 reads CASSLGRSSTDTQYF. The CDR3 DNA is TGTGCCAGCAGTTTGGGCAGGTCTAGCACAGATACGCAGTATTTT.

The sample holds a few counts of this clone. The chain joins TRBV2 to TRBJ2-1; the match to TRBD2 covers 16 bases. J was trimmed by 1 base and V by 1 base; bases with no gene match: 1. Germline CDR1 is SNHLY and CDR2 is FYNNEI. This CDR3 region has 18 residues. The CDR3: CASSEGGLAGGSYNEQFF. In DNA, the CDR3 is TGTGCCAGCAGTGAAGGGGGACTAGCGGGGGGGTCCTACAATGAGCAGTTCTTC.